This entry lists 4 T cell receptor beta chains sequenced from one sample in a study of T cell repertoires in cytomegalovirus infection. Their antigen targets remain unknown. MiXCR was run by TCRdb on the reads, yielding one entry per CDR3 protein. Here the sample spans around 130,000 distinct CDR3 sequences, 20% to 30% being singletons. The sequenced material came from PBMCs, sequenced either directly or after in vitro stimulation (not recorded which). These receptors were taken from a human donor in good health (CMV status not recorded). Some clones in this sample may be carry-over from other donors' samples.

At least ten counts were recorded for this clonotype. The CDR3 loop reads CASSNLPGQGAEKLFF. The CDR3 nucleotides are TGTGCCAGCAGTAACCTACCGGGACAGGGGGCTGAAAAACTGTTTTTT. The rearrangement uses TRBV12-3 or TRBV12-4 and TRBJ1-4, with TRBD1 matching 12 bases. The CDR3 is 16 residues long. V shed 5 bases and J 7 bases; nucleotides not matched to a gene: 8.

The table lists this clonotype with many counts. This chain connects TRBV7-2 to TRBJ1-6, with a tentative D call TRBD1 (5 bases). Trimming pared 3 bases from V and 1 base from J, leaving 10 bases between. The CDR3 consists of 16 residues. Per the germline V gene, CDR1 is SGHTA and CDR2 is FQGNSA. CDR3 DNA sequence: TGTGCCAGCAGCTTGAAGGGACTATCCTATAATTCACCCCTCCACTTT. It translates to CASSLKGLSYNSPLHF.

The genes are TRBV4-3 and TRBJ2-1; the D is unclear. Germline loops: CDR1 LGHNA, CDR2 YSLEER. There are 16 residues in the CDR3. The V end was cut by 1 base, the J end by 0 bases, with 10 bases between. CDR3 residues: CASSQAAGFSYNEQFF. The CDR3 bases are TGCGCCAGCAGCCAAGCGGCCGGATTCTCCTACAATGAGCAGTTCTTC.

The chain is built from TRBV7-2 and TRBJ2-5, with TRBD2 identical over 8 bases. With V trimmed by 4 bases and J by 5 bases, 12 bases remained unmatched. Germline V gene sequence: CDR1 SGHTA, CDR2 FQGNSA. The CDR3 runs to 16 residues. CDR3 DNA: TGTGCCAGCAGCTCCGGGGGGGGGGGGGGGGCGGAGACCCAGTACTTC. It translates to CASSSGGGGGAETQYF.